One and the same sample provided the 22 T cell receptor beta chains below, sequenced in a study of T cell repertoires in cytomegalovirus infection. TCRdb called the reads again in MiXCR, with one record for every CDR3 protein. The sample consists of 830,000 or so distinct CDR3 sequences, about 33% of them appearing once. For these receptors, no antigen is known. The sequencing used cultured CD8+ T cells from PBMCs, collected from culture after CMV antigen stimulation. The source of these receptors is a human donor in good health (CMV status not recorded). Some clones in this sample may be carry-over from other donors' samples.

The CDR3 reads CASSDPGQGHEQFF. CDR3 bases: TGTGCCAGCAGTGATCCGGGACAGGGCCATGAGCAGTTCTTC. The chain combines TRBV6-1 with TRBJ2-1; 9 bases agree with TRBD1. The germline V gene has CDR1 MNHNS and CDR2 SASEGT. The CDR3 sequence is 14 residues long. The J segment lost 8 bases and the V segment lost 3 bases, leaving 5 bases of the junction unmatched.

The rearrangement links TRBV6-1 to TRBJ2-7; D remains unclear. The CDR3 spans 16 residues. Trimming took 1 base from V and 1 from J, leaving 14 bases between them. The germline gives CDR1 MNHNS, CDR2 SASEGT. CDR3 sequence (DNA): TGTGCCAGCAGTGAAGGGTCCATTATTACGTCCTACGAGCAGTACGTC. Its translation is CASSEGSIITSYEQYV.

This sequence joins TRBV4-1 and TRBJ2-3, with D maybe TRBD2 (6 bases). Between the trimmed V and J ends, which lost 8 bases and 1 base, there was a span of 19 bases. Germline CDR1 is MGHRA and CDR2 is YSYEKL. The CDR3 is 16 residues long. CDR3 sequence reads: CASELRWTGGTDTQYF. CDR3 DNA: TGCGCCAGCGAACTCCGGTGGACGGGGGGCACAGATACGCAGTATTTT.

The V call is TRBV11-2, the J call TRBJ2-7; TRBD1 matches at 10 bases. Germline values: CDR1 SGHAT, CDR2 FQNNGV. V shed 4 bases and J 3 bases; nucleotides not matched to a gene: 12. CDR3 length: 17 amino acids. The CDR3 sequence: CASSSYPPGTGVYEQYF. The CDR3 region has the DNA TGTGCCAGCAGCTCGTACCCTCCAGGGACAGGGGTCTACGAGCAGTACTTC.

Many counts were recorded for this clonotype. CDR3 protein: CASSLAHRAFTDTQYF. The CDR3 coding sequence is TGTGCCAGCAGCTTAGCCCACAGGGCATTCACAGATACGCAGTATTTT. This rearrangement joins TRBV7-6 to TRBJ2-3; a weak D match, TRBD1 (6 bases). Trimming took off 0 bases at V and 2 bases at J, with 12 bases between the two ends. The CDR3 length is 16 residues. In germline, CDR1 is SGHVS, CDR2 FNYEAQ.

This clonotype was detected only a few times. A read error may account for a junction end that differs from germline. The chain uses TRBV15 and TRBJ2-5; TRBD2 matches 13 bases. Germline V gives CDR1 LNHNV, CDR2 YYDKDF (reference sequence). This CDR3 contains 15 residues. The CDR3 DNA follows: TGTGCCACCAGCAGAGAGGGACTAGCGGGACAAGAGTTGGGCTTC. Its translation is CATSREGLAGQELGF.

The chain carries TRBV7-6 and TRBJ2-7; 8 positions match TRBD1. CDR3 length: 14 residues. V was clipped by 4 bases and J by 3 bases; unmatched bases: 5. Germline V gives CDR1 SGHVS, CDR2 FNYEAQ. CDR3 bases: TGTGCCAGCAGCTCCCGACAGGGGATCTACGAGCAGTACTTC. Encoded protein: CASSSRQGIYEQYF.

J is TRBJ1-1 and V is TRBV27, with D unresolved. V was trimmed by 9 bases and J by 5 bases, leaving 10 bases between them. The CDR3 spans 11 residues. CDR1 is MNHEY and CDR2 is SMNVEV in the germline V gene (reference sequence). This chain's CDR3 is CASAPGTEAFF. In DNA, the CDR3 is TGTGCCAGTGCCCCGGGGACTGAAGCTTTCTTT.

The V call is TRBV9, the J call TRBJ1-3, with TRBD1 matching over 8 bases. This CDR3 has 15 amino acids. The V segment lost 3 bases and the J segment 6 bases; nucleotides outside the gene matches: 8. CDR1 and CDR2 (germline): SGDLS, YYNGEE. DNA for the CDR3: TGTGCCAGCAGCGGATCTGGGACAGGCATAAACACCATATATTTT. Its protein is CASSGSGTGINTIYF.

J is TRBJ1-5 and V is TRBV27, with D maybe TRBD1 (5 bases). The CDR3 is 16 residues long. Trimming left V 0 bases short and J 2 bases short, with 11 bases between. Per germline, CDR1 MNHEY and CDR2 SMNVEV (reference sequence). The CDR3 bases are TGTGCCAGCAGTTTATCGTGGGGGGGTGGCAATCAGCCCCAGCATTTT. It translates to CASSLSWGGGNQPQHF.

This chain uses TRBV27 with TRBJ2-7; 10 nucleotides line up with TRBD1. Looked up from germline, CDR1 is MNHEY and CDR2 is SMNVEV (reference sequence). There are 15 residues in the CDR3. The ends lost 3 bases at V and 3 bases at J; junction bases unmatched: 5. The chain's CDR3 is CASSLGQGFVYEQYV. The CDR3 DNA is TGTGCCAGCAGTTTGGGACAGGGGTTCGTCTACGAGCAGTACGTC.

A few counts support this clonotype. DNA for the CDR3: TGTGCCAGCAGTGAGGGGGAAGGAGAGACCCAGTACTTC. It encodes CASSEGEGETQYF. The rearrangement joins TRBV6-1 to TRBJ2-5; D tentatively reads TRBD1 or TRBD2 (5 bases each). CDR1 and CDR2 (germline): MNHNS, SASEGT. This CDR3 contains 13 residues. The V and J ends lost 3 bases and 4 bases respectively, with 9 bases between them.

This clonotype was picked up a small number of times. The chain joins TRBV7-8 to TRBJ1-1, with D hard to call. CDR1 SGHVS and CDR2 FQNEAQ come from the germline V gene. This CDR3 has 13 amino acids. Deletions cut 2 bases from V and 4 bases from J, with 8 bases between. The CDR3 is CASSLMGSTEAFF. CDR3 nucleotide sequence: TGTGCCAGCAGCTTAATGGGGTCCACTGAAGCTTTCTTT.

This clonotype was picked up a small number of times. The V call is TRBV28, the J call TRBJ2-3; the D is unclear. The germline V gene encodes CDR1 MDHEN and CDR2 SYDVKM. Deletions cut 1 base from V and 5 bases from J, with 10 bases between. The CDR3 contains 14 residues. DNA for the CDR3: TGTGCCAGCAGTTTATCCGCTGCCGTAGATACGCAGTATTTT. Translating it yields CASSLSAAVDTQYF.

The chain combines TRBV24-1 with TRBJ2-5; 9 bases align to TRBD1. The CDR3 is 14 residues long. V gave up 4 bases and J gave up 5 bases; unmatched junction bases: 4. Germline CDR1 and CDR2: KGHDR and SFDVKD. This CDR3 is CATSDPGQGETQYF. The CDR3 coding sequence is TGTGCCACCAGTGACCCCGGACAGGGGGAGACCCAGTACTTC.

The count of this clonotype is one. This chain connects TRBV12-3 or TRBV12-4 to TRBJ1-4; 7 bases are a match to TRBD1. This CDR3 spans 16 amino acids. V lost 2 bases, J lost 4 bases, and 7 bases stayed unmatched. The CDR3 loop is CASSLRQGDHNEKLFF. The CDR3 DNA is TGTGCCAGCAGTTTAAGGCAGGGGGATCATAATGAAAAACTGTTTTTT.

This rearrangement joins TRBV20-1 to TRBJ2-1; maybe TRBD1 (6 bases). Germline-derived CDR1 and CDR2 are DFQATT and SNEGSKA (reference sequence). Trimming took 2 bases from V and 2 from J, leaving 19 bases between them. The CDR3 consists of 17 residues. CDR3 amino acids: CSARRGGKSTPYNEQFF. The CDR3 DNA reads as TGCAGTGCTAGAAGAGGGGGAAAGAGCACCCCCTACAATGAGCAGTTCTTC.

This clonotype occurred a few times. J is TRBJ1-4 and V is TRBV20-1, with 8 positions matching TRBD1. CDR3 length: 13 amino acids. Germline assignment: CDR1 DFQATT and CDR2 SNEGSKA (reference sequence). J gave up 12 bases and V 5 bases, and 11 bases lay outside the gene matches. The CDR3 protein is CSARYRGGVELFF. The CDR3 bases are TGCAGTGCTCGCTACAGGGGGGGGGTGGAACTGTTTTTT.

The chain has TRBV6-1 and TRBJ1-4; D gene uncertain. Germline loops: CDR1 MNHNS, CDR2 SASEGT. V lost 6 bases and J lost 0, with 11 bases in between. This CDR3 is built from 15 residues. This CDR3 is CASRPLAATNEKLFF. The CDR3 DNA is TGTGCCAGCAGACCGCTCGCGGCAACTAATGAAAAACTGTTTTTT.

This clonotype was detected only a few times. The chain is built from TRBV20-1 and TRBJ1-1; no definite D call. Germline-derived CDR1 and CDR2 are DFQATT and SNEGSKA (reference sequence). Trimming pared 0 bases from V and 2 bases from J, leaving 7 bases between. The CDR3 has 13 residues. The DNA for the CDR3 is TGCAGTGCTAGAGACGGGATTAACACTGAAGCTTTCTTT. It codes for CSARDGINTEAFF.

The rearrangement links TRBV7-9 to TRBJ2-7; D gene uncertain. This CDR3 is built from 14 residues. The germline gives CDR1 SEHNR, CDR2 FQNEAQ (reference sequence). Trimming removed 4 bases from V and 4 bases from J, with 14 bases in between. Written as DNA, the CDR3 is TGTGCCAGCAGCTCTACGGTTAGTACTTACGAGCAGTACTTC. Protein: CASSSTVSTYEQYF.

In its sample, this clonotype was seen a few times. The V call is TRBV10-3, the J call TRBJ1-2; 8 bases fit TRBD1. The germline V gene encodes CDR1 ENHRY and CDR2 SYGVKD. Trimming at V came to 3 bases and at J to 3 bases, leaving 9 bases not matched to a gene. The CDR3 is 16 residues long. The CDR3 sequence is CAISDASTGDYYGYTF. CDR3 nucleotide sequence: TGTGCCATCAGTGACGCGTCGACAGGGGACTACTATGGCTACACCTTC.